This TCR beta chain appears in the sequencing data of a study of blood T cell repertoires in COVID-19. Study background: COVID-19 samples from acute and convalescent phases originated in the United States, Italy and Spain. Sources were T cells, B-cell-depleted T cells, or PBMCs; the material itself was cDNA or gDNA.

Methods used by the authors: Amplification from reference gene primers served as the basis for estimated nucleated cell counts. Sequenced by immunoSEQ multiplex PCR; TCRdb stores in-frame clones only, minus some. V and J calls and clone size are as listed in that table; D and trimming were resolved from the DNA. The sample holds 150,000 to 180,000 clones, roughly 80% seen once. The source of this sequence is an elderly man with acute or convalescent COVID-19. Source material: peripheral blood.

The CDR3 region is CASSRGQGSYEQYV. As DNA, the CDR3 is TGCGCCAGCAGCCGTGGACAGGGGTCCTACGAGCAGTACGTC. The chain has TRBV5-1 and TRBJ2-7; 9 bases match TRBD1. CDR3 size: 14 residues. Germline V CDR1 and CDR2: SGHRS, YFSETQ. Trimming took 4 bases from V and 1 from J; bases not matched to a gene: 3.